A selection of T cell receptor beta chains follows, all from one sample in a study of blood T cell repertoires in COVID-19. Sequencing used immunoSEQ multiplex PCR; TCRdb keeps in-frame clones, though not all of them. The data hold over 65,000 clones, with more than 80% observed a single time. Sequenced material: peripheral blood. Receptors originate from a human donor in a cohort sampled during active COVID-19. Each CDR3 is given with its conserved first and last residue. D genes are given only for firm matches. Not every row has a clone size; where given, it reads once, few, many or a size class.

J gene: TRBJ2-7; V gene: TRBV7-2; clone size: .; D gene: TRBD2; CDR3 length: 15; CDR3 protein: CASSLVAGGQGQQYF; CDR3 DNA: TGTGCCAGCAGCTTAGTAGCGGGGGGCCAAGGGCAGCAGTACTTC
J gene: TRBJ1-2; V gene: TRBV9; clone size: .; D gene: .; CDR3 length: 15; CDR3 protein: CASSLEEGAVYGYTF; CDR3 DNA: TGTGCCAGCAGCTTAGAGGAAGGGGCGGTATATGGCTACACCTTC
J gene: TRBJ1-2; V gene: TRBV12-5; clone size: .; D gene: .; CDR3 length: 14; CDR3 protein: CASGQGLENYGYTF; CDR3 DNA: TGTGCTAGTGGTCAGGGATTAGAAAACTATGGCTACACCTTC
J gene: TRBJ2-2; V gene: TRBV19; clone size: once; D gene: .; CDR3 length: 14; CDR3 protein: CASTGAGNTGELFF; CDR3 DNA: TGTGCCAGTACAGGGGCTGGGAACACCGGGGAGCTGTTTTTT
J gene: TRBJ2-3; V gene: TRBV3-1/TRBV3-2; clone size: .; D gene: .; CDR3 length: 13; CDR3 protein: CASSQYYTDTQYF; CDR3 DNA: TGTGCCAGCAGCCAATACTACACAGATACGCAGTATTTT
J gene: TRBJ2-7; V gene: TRBV7-8; clone size: .; D gene: .; CDR3 length: 15; CDR3 protein: CASSLIHTSHYEQYF; CDR3 DNA: TGTGCCAGCAGCTTAATACATACCAGTCACTACGAGCAGTACTTC
J gene: TRBJ2-3; V gene: TRBV11-2; clone size: .; D gene: .; CDR3 length: 15; CDR3 protein: CASSRGQRRTDTQYF; CDR3 DNA: TGTGCCAGCAGCCGTGGACAGAGGCGCACAGATACGCAGTATTTT
J gene: TRBJ1-4; V gene: TRBV7-8; clone size: .; D gene: .; CDR3 length: 14; CDR3 protein: CASSRTALNEKLFF; CDR3 DNA: TGTGCCAGCAGTCGGACAGCACTTAATGAAAAACTGTTTTTT
J gene: TRBJ1-5; V gene: TRBV10-2; clone size: .; D gene: TRBD1; CDR3 length: 15; CDR3 protein: CASNQGDSPNQPQHF; CDR3 DNA: TGCGCCAGCAACCAAGGGGACAGCCCGAATCAGCCCCAGCATTTT
J gene: TRBJ2-1; V gene: TRBV5-1; clone size: .; D gene: .; CDR3 length: 15; CDR3 protein: CASSFLTGSYNEQFF; CDR3 DNA: TGCGCCAGCAGCTTCTTAACAGGGTCCTACAATGAGCAGTTCTTC
J gene: TRBJ2-2; V gene: TRBV19; clone size: .; D gene: .; CDR3 length: 14; CDR3 protein: CASLNRVRTGELFF; CDR3 DNA: TGTGCCAGCCTAAACAGGGTACGGACCGGGGAGCTGTTTTTT
J gene: TRBJ1-2; V gene: TRBV7-2; clone size: .; D gene: .; CDR3 length: 14; CDR3 protein: CASREAGVVSGYTF; CDR3 DNA: TGTGCCAGCAGGGAGGCAGGGGTAGTGAGTGGCTACACCTTC